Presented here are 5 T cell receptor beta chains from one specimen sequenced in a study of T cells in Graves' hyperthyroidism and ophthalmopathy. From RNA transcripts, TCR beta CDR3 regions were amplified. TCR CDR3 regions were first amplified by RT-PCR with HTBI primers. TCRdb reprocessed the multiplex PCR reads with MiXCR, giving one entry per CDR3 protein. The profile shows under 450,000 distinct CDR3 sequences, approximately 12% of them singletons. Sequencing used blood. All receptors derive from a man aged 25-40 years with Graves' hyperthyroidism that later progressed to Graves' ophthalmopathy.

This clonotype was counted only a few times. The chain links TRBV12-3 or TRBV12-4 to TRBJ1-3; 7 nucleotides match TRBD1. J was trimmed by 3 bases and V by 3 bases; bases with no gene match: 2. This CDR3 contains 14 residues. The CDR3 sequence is CASSFGTVGNTIYF. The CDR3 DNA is TGTGCCAGCAGTTTTGGGACAGTTGGAAACACCATATATTTT.

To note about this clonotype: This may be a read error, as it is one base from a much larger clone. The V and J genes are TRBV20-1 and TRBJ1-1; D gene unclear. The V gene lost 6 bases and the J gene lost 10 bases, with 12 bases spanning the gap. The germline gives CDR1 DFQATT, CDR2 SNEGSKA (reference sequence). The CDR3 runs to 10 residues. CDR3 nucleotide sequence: TGCAGTGCCTGGGCCTACGCAGCTTTCTTT. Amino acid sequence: CSAWAYAAFF.

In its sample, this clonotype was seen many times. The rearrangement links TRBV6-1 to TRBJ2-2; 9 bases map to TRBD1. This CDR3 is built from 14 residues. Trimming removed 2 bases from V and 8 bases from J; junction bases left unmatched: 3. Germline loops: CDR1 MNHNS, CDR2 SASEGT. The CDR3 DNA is TGTGCCAGCAGTGAATTACAGGGGGCAGGGGAGCTGTTTTTT. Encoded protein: CASSELQGAGELFF.

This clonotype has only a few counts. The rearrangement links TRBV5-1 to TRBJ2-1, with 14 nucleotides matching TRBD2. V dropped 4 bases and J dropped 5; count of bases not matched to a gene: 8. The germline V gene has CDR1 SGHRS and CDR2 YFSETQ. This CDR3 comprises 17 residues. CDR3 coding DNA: TGCGCCAGCAGCCGCCAGACTAGCGGGGGGGTTAACAATGAGCAGTTCTTC. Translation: CASSRQTSGGVNNEQFF.

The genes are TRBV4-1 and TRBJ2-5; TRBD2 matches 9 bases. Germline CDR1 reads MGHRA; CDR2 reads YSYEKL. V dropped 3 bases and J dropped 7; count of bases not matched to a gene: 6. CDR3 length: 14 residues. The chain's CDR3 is CASSQPGLATTQYF. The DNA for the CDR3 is TGCGCCAGCAGCCAGCCGGGACTAGCAACGACCCAGTACTTC.